This is a list of T cell receptor beta chains from one sample in a study of blood T cell repertoires in COVID-19. TCRdb's table, derived via immunoSEQ multiplex PCR, lists solely in-frame clones and lacks some. The repertoire holds hundreds of thousands of clones, with around 89% as singletons. Sample: PBMCs or T cells enriched from blood (not recorded which). All receptors come from a man aged 18 to 29 who had recovered from COVID-19. Each CDR3 is given with its conserved first and last residue. A D gene is named only where the DNA matches it firmly. Size tells how often a clone was seen (once, few, many) or the class of an expanded clone, and some rows leave it out.

clone size	D gene	V gene	J gene	CDR3 protein	CDR3 DNA
-	-	TRBV28	TRBJ1-5	CASSLAADLSNQPQHF	TGTGCCAGCAGTTTAGCGGCCGACCTTAGCAATCAGCCCCAGCATTTT
-	TRBD2	TRBV11-2	TRBJ2-1	CASSWRTSGRIDEQFF	TGTGCCAGCAGCTGGAGGACTAGCGGGAGAATCGATGAGCAGTTCTTC
-	TRBD2	TRBV3-1/TRBV3-2	TRBJ2-7	CASSQRPGLGGYEQYF	TGTGCCAGCAGCCAGAGACCGGGACTAGGAGGCTACGAGCAGTACTTC
-	-	TRBV5-1	TRBJ1-6	CASSLTVQGANSPLHF	TGCGCCAGCAGCCTTACCGTACAGGGCGCCAATTCACCCCTCCACTTT
-	-	TRBV7-3	TRBJ1-6	CASSHGSTNSPLHF	TGTGCCAGCAGCCACGGGAGTACGAATTCACCCCTCCACTTT
-	TRBD1	TRBV2	TRBJ1-6	CASSTTGGRSPLHF	TGTGCCAGCAGTACCACAGGGGGAAGGTCACCCCTCCACTTT
once	-	TRBV6-5	TRBJ2-2	CASTAGSTGELFF	TGTGCCAGCACAGCAGGGTCGACCGGGGAGCTGTTTTTT
-	TRBD1	TRBV11-3	TRBJ2-7	CASSRRDRQHEQYF	TGTGCCAGCAGCCGCCGGGACAGGCAACACGAGCAGTACTTC
once	TRBD1	TRBV2	TRBJ1-2	CASNEDRAVYYGYTF	TGTGCCAGCAACGAGGACAGGGCAGTTTACTATGGCTACACCTTC
-	-	TRBV6-5	TRBJ1-6	CASSYEGDSPLHF	TGTGCCAGCAGTTACGAGGGGGATTCACCCCTCCACTTT
-	TRBD2	TRBV4-1	TRBJ2-1	CASSRLAGGPSEQFF	TGCGCCAGCAGCCGACTAGCGGGAGGGCCAAGTGAGCAGTTCTTC
-	TRBD2	TRBV7-3	TRBJ2-2	CASSLSNILAEGTGELFF	TGTGCCAGCAGCTTAAGCAATATACTAGCGGAGGGCACCGGGGAGCTGTTTTTT
-	TRBD2	TRBV19	TRBJ2-2	CASIKGLAGASSGELFF	TGTGCCAGTATCAAGGGACTAGCGGGAGCTTCTTCCGGGGAGCTGTTTTTT
-	TRBD1	TRBV2	TRBJ1-2	CASGDSSSGYTF	TGTGCCAGCGGGGACAGTTCAAGCGGCTACACCTTC
-	-	TRBV11-1	TRBJ2-5	CASSLAQGLAETQYF	TGTGCCAGCAGCTTAGCGCAGGGCCTAGCGGAGACCCAGTACTTC
-	-	TRBV19	TRBJ1-2	CASRAGRGYTF	TGTGCCAGTAGGGCAGGGCGAGGCTACACCTTC
-	-	TRBV4-3	TRBJ1-2	CASSQRPRINGAGNGYTF	TGCGCCAGCAGCCAACGGCCAAGAATTAATGGGGCTGGTAATGGCTACACCTTC
-	TRBD1	TRBV18	TRBJ2-2	CASSTRWTGGASGGELFF	TGTGCCAGCTCAACCAGATGGACAGGGGGCGCCTCTGGCGGGGAGCTGTTTTTT
-	-	TRBV9	TRBJ2-5	CASSVRGKETQYF	TGTGCCAGCAGCGTAAGGGGAAAAGAGACCCAGTACTTC
-	TRBD2	TRBV6-5	TRBJ2-3	CASSYNLAGADTQYF	TGTGCCAGCAGTTACAACCTAGCGGGGGCAGATACGCAGTATTTT
-	TRBD1	TRBV2	TRBJ1-2	CASSANRGLYYGYTF	TGTGCCAGCAGTGCGAACAGGGGGCTCTACTATGGCTACACCTTC
-	-	TRBV30	TRBJ1-6	CAWSVRGSSPLHF	TGTGCCTGGAGTGTACGAGGAAGCTCACCCCTCCACTTT
-	TRBD1	TRBV3-1/TRBV3-2	TRBJ1-1	CASSQTGGVTEAFF	TGTGCCAGCAGCCAAACAGGGGGCGTAACTGAAGCTTTCTTT
-	-	TRBV25-1	TRBJ1-1	CASSTGKVAFF	TGTGCCAGCAGCACAGGGAAAGTAGCTTTCTTT
-	TRBD2	TRBV7-9	TRBJ2-1	CASSFLSGFGNEQFF	TGTGCCAGCAGCTTCCTTAGCGGGTTCGGGAATGAGCAGTTCTTC
-	-	TRBV29-1	TRBJ1-2	CSAGTGKIYGYTF	TGCAGCGCCGGAACAGGGAAGATCTATGGCTACACCTTC
few	TRBD1	TRBV6-5	TRBJ1-5	CASRGGQGLNQPQHF	TGTGCCAGCAGGGGGGGACAGGGATTAAACCAGCCCCAGCATTTT
-	-	TRBV19	TRBJ2-7	CASSRGSGAYEQYF	TGTGCCAGTAGTCGGGGTAGCGGCGCCTACGAGCAGTACTTC
-	TRBD1	TRBV5-1	TRBJ2-5	CASSFTGGAGETQYF	TGCGCCAGCAGCTTTACAGGGGGCGCGGGTGAGACCCAGTACTTC
many	TRBD1	TRBV5-1	TRBJ1-6	CASSLLQGESPLHF	TGCGCCAGCAGCTTGTTGCAGGGGGAATCACCCCTCCACTTT
-	-	TRBV28	TRBJ1-3	CASGTGISGNTIYF	TGTGCCAGCGGTACAGGGATCTCTGGAAACACCATATATTTT
-	TRBD1	TRBV5-1	TRBJ1-1	CASSGGTGAMNTEAFF	TGCGCCAGCAGCGGCGGGACAGGGGCTATGAACACTGAAGCTTTCTTT
once	-	TRBV11-2	TRBJ2-5	CASSLEDRETQYF	TGTGCCAGCAGCTTAGAAGATAGAGAGACCCAGTACTTC
-	-	TRBV4-3	TRBJ2-5	CASSQGWRGGEETQYF	TGCGCCAGCAGCCAAGGGTGGAGGGGGGGCGAAGAGACCCAGTACTTC
-	TRBD1	TRBV18	TRBJ1-1	CASSPLTGVNTEAFF	TGTGCCAGCTCACCTCTGACAGGGGTGAACACTGAAGCTTTCTTT
-	TRBD1	TRBV2	TRBJ1-5	CASSGQGNQPQHF	TGTGCCAGCAGTGGACAGGGAAATCAGCCCCAGCATTTT
once	-	TRBV2	TRBJ1-5	CASSERQDWQPQHF	TGTGCCAGCAGTGAAAGACAGGATTGGCAGCCCCAGCATTTT
-	TRBD1	TRBV4-1	TRBJ1-4	CASSPGQGARGEKLFF	TGCGCCAGCAGCCCGGGACAGGGGGCGCGAGGTGAAAAACTGTTTTTT
-	-	TRBV4-1	TRBJ1-1	CASSQDSRAMTEAFF	TGCGCCAGCAGCCAAGATAGCAGGGCCATGACTGAAGCTTTCTTT
-	-	TRBV5-1	TRBJ2-1	CASSSATASYNEQFF	TGCGCCAGCTCCTCCGCAACTGCCTCTTACAATGAGCAGTTCTTC
-	TRBD1	TRBV3-1/TRBV3-2	TRBJ1-6	CASSRRTPGTANSPLHF	TGTGCCAGCAGCCGACGGACACCCGGGACAGCTAATTCACCCCTCCACTTT
-	-	TRBV25-1	TRBJ2-1	CASITSGHNEQFF	TGTGCCAGCATAACGAGCGGCCACAATGAGCAGTTCTTC
-	-	TRBV20-1	TRBJ1-4	CSASSEKLFF	TGCAGTGCTAGCTCCGAAAAACTGTTTTTT
once	-	TRBV12-3/TRBV12-4	TRBJ1-2	CASSLSPGYTF	TGTGCCAGCAGTCTTAGTCCTGGCTACACCTTC
-	TRBD1	TRBV5-1	TRBJ1-2	CASSSGDRAEGYTF	TGCGCCAGCAGCTCGGGGGACAGGGCGGAAGGCTACACCTTC
-	-	TRBV15	TRBJ1-3	CATSLRTSGNTIYF	TGTGCCACCAGCCTAAGGACTTCTGGAAACACCATATATTTT
-	-	TRBV7-2	TRBJ1-1	CASSLGGGMNTEAFF	TGTGCCAGCAGCTTAGGGGGGGGAATGAACACTGAAGCTTTCTTT
-	-	TRBV9	TRBJ1-1	CASSVDRASGENTEAFF	TGTGCCAGCAGCGTAGACAGGGCTAGCGGGGAGAACACTGAAGCTTTCTTT
-	-	TRBV6-4	TRBJ2-3	CASSAQRGGDTQYF	TGTGCCAGCAGCGCCCAAAGGGGGGGAGATACGCAGTATTTT
-	TRBD1	TRBV19	TRBJ1-6	CASSITGGNSPLHF	TGTGCCAGTAGTATAACAGGGGGGAATTCACCCCTCCACTTT
-	-	TRBV7-8	TRBJ2-7	CASSLVGRTSSSEQYF	TGTGCCAGCAGCTTAGTCGGTCGGACTTCCTCTTCCGAGCAGTACTTC
-	-	TRBV7-6	TRBJ1-1	CASSLQSNGGQGAFF	TGTGCCAGCAGCCTCCAGAGCAATGGGGGCCAGGGAGCTTTCTTT
-	TRBD1	TRBV2	TRBJ1-6	CASSYYRGGQSPLHF	TGTGCCAGCAGTTATTACAGGGGGGGCCAATCACCCCTCCACTTT
-	-	TRBV7-2	TRBJ2-3	CASSPNPAGLSTDTQYF	TGTGCCAGCAGCCCGAACCCAGCGGGTCTTTCCACAGATACGCAGTATTTT
-	TRBD2	TRBV30	TRBJ2-7	CAWSWREYEQYF	TGTGCCTGGAGTTGGCGGGAGTACGAGCAGTACTTC
few	TRBD2	TRBV7-9	TRBJ2-5	CASSPPPSGENTQYF	TGTGCCAGCTCCCCACCGCCTAGCGGGGAAAACACCCAGTACTTC
once	-	TRBV29-1	TRBJ2-5	CSGTWTVQETQYF	TGCAGCGGAACCTGGACAGTCCAAGAGACCCAGTACTTC